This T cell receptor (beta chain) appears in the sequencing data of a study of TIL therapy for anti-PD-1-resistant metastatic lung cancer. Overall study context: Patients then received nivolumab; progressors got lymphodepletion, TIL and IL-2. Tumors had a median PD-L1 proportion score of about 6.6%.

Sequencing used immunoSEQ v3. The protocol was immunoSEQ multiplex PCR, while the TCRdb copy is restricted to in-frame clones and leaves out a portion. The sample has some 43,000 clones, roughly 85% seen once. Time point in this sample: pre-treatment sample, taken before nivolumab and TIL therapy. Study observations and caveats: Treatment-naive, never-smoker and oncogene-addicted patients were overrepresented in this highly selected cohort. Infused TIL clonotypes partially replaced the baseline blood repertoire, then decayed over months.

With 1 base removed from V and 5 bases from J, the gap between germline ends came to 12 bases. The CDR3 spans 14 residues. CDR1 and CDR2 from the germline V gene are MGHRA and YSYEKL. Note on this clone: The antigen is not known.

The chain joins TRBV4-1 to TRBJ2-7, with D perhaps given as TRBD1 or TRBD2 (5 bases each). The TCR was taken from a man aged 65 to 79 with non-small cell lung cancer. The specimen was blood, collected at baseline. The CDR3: CASSQVGDLHEQYF. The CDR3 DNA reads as TGCGCCAGCAGCCAAGTCGGGGACCTTCACGAGCAGTACTTC.